This paragraph covers one T cell receptor beta chain sequence. Its antigen is undetermined. Profiled with immunoSEQ multiplex PCR; TCRdb holds only in-frame clones, not every one. Of 80,000 or so clones listed, around 78% are singletons. CDR3 size: 15 residues. The germline V gene encodes CDR1 SGHNT and CDR2 YYREEE (reference sequence). Trimming cost V 3 bases and J 7 bases; bases outside gene matches: 8. The record originates from a study of radiotherapy plus CTLA-4 blockade in lung cancer. Whole-study findings and limits: An expansion of tumor-derived TCR clones occurred in blood after radiotherapy plus ipilimumab. Among reported predictors of response, early blood T cell clone dynamics with interferon-beta performed best.

The chain joins TRBV5-4 to TRBJ1-4, with 8 bases matching TRBD1. The material was peripheral blood, obtained from a patient treated with radiotherapy plus ipilimumab. This sequence was found in a human donor with non-small cell lung cancer whose response to radiotherapy plus ipilimumab could not be evaluated. Some clones in this sample may be carry-over from other donors' samples. Here the CDR3 DNA reads TGTGCCAGCAGCTGGGGGACAGGTCGGGGTGAAAAACTGTTTTTT. It translates to CASSWGTGRGEKLFF.